This entry concerns a single T cell receptor (beta chain). This sample stems from a study of blood T cell repertoires in COVID-19. Study as a whole: PBMCs, B-cell-depleted T cells, or T cells were the source of the cDNA or gDNA that made up the material.

Methods used by the authors: Researchers report that nucleated cell counts were estimated from reference gene primer amplification. TCRdb keeps only in-frame clones here, not all; method: immunoSEQ multiplex PCR. V and J calls and clone size are given by that table; D and trimming were obtained from the DNA. The data show roughly 220,000 clones, 86% seen once. The CDR3 runs to 17 residues. The ends were cut back, 0 bases at V and 2 bases at J, with 16 bases in the middle. Germline-derived CDR1 and CDR2 are MGHRA and YSYEKL. Individuals aged about 18 to 100 years were recruited from fewer than 30 US areas. Assignments of participants to cohorts depended upon their own reported clinical history.

The source material was PBMCs or T cells enriched from blood (not recorded which). V and J are TRBV4-1 and TRBJ1-1; no clear D. This TCR was sampled from a woman between 35 and 50 years old with acute COVID-19. CDR3 residues: CASSQEDPGQVNTEAFF. As DNA, the CDR3 is TGCGCCAGCAGCCAAGAAGATCCAGGTCAGGTCAACACTGAAGCTTTCTTT.